A selection of T cell receptor beta chains follows, all from one sample in a study of radiation and T cells in renal cell carcinoma. Using immunoSEQ multiplex PCR, the repertoire was profiled, and TCRdb retains in-frame clones only, with some absent. The sample holds over 85,000 clones, around 81% seen once. The sequencing here drew on blood, taken from a patient whose treatment included radiotherapy and nephrectomy. Receptor source: a man over 45 with renal cell carcinoma. Each CDR3 is given with its conserved first and last residue. D genes are given only for firm matches. A clone size is listed for some rows: how often the clone was seen (once, few, many), or a class if it is expanded.

V gene,D gene,J gene,clone size,CDR3 protein,CDR3 DNA
TRBV7-3,.,TRBJ2-5,.,CASSLTGSPGQETQYF,TGTGCCAGCAGCTTAACGGGTTCTCCGGGACAAGAGACCCAGTACTTC
TRBV6-5,.,TRBJ2-7,.,CASRRDSYYEQYF,TGTGCCAGCAGACGGGACTCCTACTACGAGCAGTACTTC
TRBV6-4,.,TRBJ2-5,once,CASSDSCGQHLGRKETQYF,TGTGCCAGCAGTGACTCCTGTGGTCAGCATCTAGGGCGCAAAGAGACCCAGTACTTC
TRBV10-3,.,TRBJ1-1,.,CAISRTAMNTEAFF,TGTGCCATCAGTAGGACAGCCATGAACACTGAAGCTTTCTTT
TRBV6-6,TRBD2,TRBJ2-1,.,CASSYLLAGVGDEQFF,TGTGCCAGCAGTTATCTACTAGCGGGAGTAGGAGATGAGCAGTTCTTC
TRBV7-9,.,TRBJ2-5,.,CASTRQIQETQYF,TGTGCCAGCACCCGACAGATCCAAGAGACCCAGTACTTC
TRBV2,.,TRBJ1-5,few,CAISKWANQPQHF,TGTGCCATATCAAAATGGGCGAATCAGCCCCAGCATTTT
TRBV5-1,.,TRBJ1-5,.,CASSPGPSRSSNQPQHF,TGCGCCAGCAGCCCCGGCCCCTCTCGGTCTAGCAATCAGCCCCAGCATTTT
TRBV6-1,.,TRBJ2-7,few,CASSYTRSYEQYF,TGTGCCAGCAGCTACACCCGCTCCTACGAGCAGTACTTC
TRBV7-2,TRBD2,TRBJ2-1,.,CASSLAPVRAGGPNEQFF,TGTGCCAGCAGCTTAGCCCCCGTTAGGGCGGGGGGGCCTAATGAGCAGTTCTTC
TRBV5-1,TRBD2,TRBJ2-2,.,CASSLIAGGTGELFF,TGCGCCAGCAGCCTAATAGCGGGAGGGACCGGGGAGCTGTTTTTT
TRBV6-1,TRBD1,TRBJ1-5,.,CASSPDREQPQHF,TGTGCCAGCAGTCCCGACAGGGAACAGCCCCAGCATTTT
TRBV5-4,.,TRBJ1-5,.,CASSTDGNQPQHF,TGTGCCAGCAGCACCGATGGGAATCAGCCCCAGCATTTT
TRBV5-1,TRBD2,TRBJ2-5,large,CASSAGLAGRQETQYF,TGCGCCAGCAGCGCCGGACTAGCGGGGAGACAAGAGACCCAGTACTTC
TRBV29-1,TRBD1,TRBJ2-1,.,CSVETGDGHNEQFF,TGCAGCGTTGAAACAGGGGATGGTCACAATGAGCAGTTCTTC
TRBV4-1,.,TRBJ1-1,.,CASSQVTSENTEAFF,TGCGCCAGCAGCCAAGTCACCAGTGAGAACACTGAAGCTTTCTTT
TRBV7-6,TRBD2,TRBJ2-7,.,CASSMGTSADYEQYF,TGTGCCAGCAGCATGGGGACTAGCGCCGACTACGAGCAGTACTTC
TRBV7-9,.,TRBJ2-1,few,CASSPGGGRATDNEQFF,TGTGCCAGCAGCCCAGGGGGCGGGAGGGCCACGGACAATGAGCAGTTCTTC
TRBV5-5,TRBD2,TRBJ2-1,.,CASSLERGSYNEQFF,TGTGCCAGCAGCCTTGAGCGGGGATCCTACAATGAGCAGTTCTTC
TRBV7-9,.,TRBJ1-2,.,CASSLGGTEYGYTF,TGTGCCAGCAGCTTGGGGGGGACCGAGTATGGCTACACCTTC
TRBV5-4,.,TRBJ1-1,once,CASTVEVSARNTEAFF,TGTGCCAGCACCGTGGAGGTTAGTGCTAGGAACACTGAAGCTTTCTTT
TRBV9,.,TRBJ1-2,.,CASSVATNGGYTF,TGTGCCAGCAGCGTGGCAACGAATGGAGGCTACACCTTC
TRBV19,.,TRBJ1-2,.,CASSATGANYGYTF,TGTGCCAGTAGCGCGACAGGAGCTAACTATGGCTACACCTTC
TRBV6-1,TRBD2,TRBJ2-2,.,CASSVLLAGVRPLLGELFF,TGTGCCAGCAGTGTACTGCTGGCGGGAGTGCGACCTTTATTAGGGGAGCTGTTTTTT
TRBV4-2,.,TRBJ2-3,.,CASRVTSSTDTQYF,TGTGCCAGCAGGGTAACCTCTAGCACAGATACGCAGTATTTT
TRBV5-1,TRBD2,TRBJ2-5,few,CASSIAGGQETQYF,TGCGCCAGCAGCATAGCGGGGGGACAAGAGACCCAGTACTTC
TRBV18,TRBD1,TRBJ1-2,once,CASSPSPGTGGARYGYTF,TGTGCCAGCTCACCCAGTCCCGGGACAGGGGGCGCACGATATGGCTACACCTTC
TRBV6-6,TRBD1,TRBJ2-2,.,CASREPGQGVAGELFF,TGTGCCAGCAGGGAACCGGGACAGGGCGTCGCCGGGGAGCTGTTTTTT
TRBV7-2,.,TRBJ1-6,.,CASSWDTEPLHF,TGTGCCAGCAGCTGGGACACGGAACCCCTCCACTTT
TRBV5-1,.,TRBJ2-7,.,CASSLDASAYEQYF,TGCGCCAGCAGCTTGGACGCGTCAGCCTACGAGCAGTACTTC
TRBV7-9,.,TRBJ2-5,.,CAGGRGEKTQYF,TGTGCCGGCGGGCGGGGAGAAAAGACCCAGTACTTC
TRBV5-1,.,TRBJ1-1,.,CASSLGQKTAEAFF,TGCGCCAGCAGCTTGGGACAGAAGACCGCTGAAGCTTTCTTT
TRBV10-1,.,TRBJ2-2,.,CASSEIMSAGELFF,TGCGCCAGCAGTGAGATTATGTCGGCCGGGGAGCTGTTTTTT
TRBV5-4,.,TRBJ2-7,.,CASSGARGGVSKSYEQYF,TGTGCCAGCAGCGGAGCCCGAGGGGGAGTTTCCAAATCCTACGAGCAGTACTTC
TRBV7-2,.,TRBJ2-1,.,CASSSGGGGYNEQFF,TGTGCCAGCAGCTCCGGGGGCGGGGGCTACAATGAGCAGTTCTTC
TRBV11-3,.,TRBJ2-3,.,CASSRQGTDTQYF,TGTGCCAGCAGTAGACAGGGCACAGATACGCAGTATTTT
TRBV7-8,TRBD1,TRBJ2-5,.,CASSLVGQSIGQETQYF,TGTGCCAGCAGCTTAGTGGGACAGTCGATAGGGCAAGAGACCCAGTACTTC
TRBV6-6,TRBD2,TRBJ2-1,.,CASTSPGLDTYNEQFF,TGTGCCAGCACCTCGCCGGGACTAGATACCTACAATGAGCAGTTCTTC
TRBV6-6,.,TRBJ2-2,few,CASSQVRGAPGELFF,TGTGCCAGCAGCCAGGTCCGGGGGGCTCCCGGGGAGCTGTTTTTT